This TCR beta chain was observed in a study of OX40 agonist ivuxolimab in advanced cancers. Turning to the study itself: In three patients, partial responses were observed, one with hepatocellular carcinoma and two with cutaneous melanoma.

Study conclusions and caveats: On average, a greater number of expanded clones characterised CD8+ T cells relative to CD4+.

TCRdb keeps only in-frame clones here, not all; method: immunoSEQ multiplex PCR. Of some 77,000 clones in the sample, 80% to 95% were seen once. Sampling times: baseline, cycle 4 day 1, cycle 7 day 1. The CDR3 has 16 residues. With respect to this clone: The antigen remains unidentified.

The V and J genes are TRBV21-1 and TRBJ2-1; TRBD1, as called in the table, went unchecked against the DNA. TRBV21-1 has pseudogene status. This TCR was sampled from an adult with an advanced solid tumor such as melanoma, head and neck, liver or kidney cancer. The starting material was CD4+ or CD8+ T cells sorted from blood, obtained in a trial of the OX40 agonist ivuxolimab. DNA for the CDR3: TGTGCCAGCAGCATTAAGACAGGGAGCTCCTACAATGAGCAGTTCTTC. This sequence encodes CASSIKTGSSYNEQFF.